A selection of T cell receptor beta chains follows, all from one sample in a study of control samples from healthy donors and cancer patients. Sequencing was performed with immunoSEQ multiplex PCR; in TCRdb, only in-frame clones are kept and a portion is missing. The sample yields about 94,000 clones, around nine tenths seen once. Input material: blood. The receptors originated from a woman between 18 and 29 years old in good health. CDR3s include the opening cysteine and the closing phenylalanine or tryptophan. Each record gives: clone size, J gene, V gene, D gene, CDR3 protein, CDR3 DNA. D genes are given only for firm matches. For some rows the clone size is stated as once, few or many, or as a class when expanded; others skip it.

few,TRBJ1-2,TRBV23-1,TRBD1,CAIPGQPYGYTF,TGCGCCATTCCGGGACAGCCCTATGGCTACACCTTC
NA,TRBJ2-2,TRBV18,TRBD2,CASSPQEGLAGGELFF,TGTGCCAGCTCACCACAAGAGGGACTAGCCGGCGGGGAGCTGTTTTTT
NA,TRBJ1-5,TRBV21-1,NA,CASSKRSTVPTGQPNQPQHF,TGTGCCAGCAGCAAACGGTCTACAGTTCCGACGGGACAGCCGAATCAGCCCCAGCATTTT
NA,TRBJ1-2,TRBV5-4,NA,CASSSRAGTVNYTF,TGTGCCAGCAGCTCTCGTGCCGGGACGGTGAACTACACCTTC
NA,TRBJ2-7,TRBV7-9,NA,CASSSPKGDEQYF,TGTGCCAGCAGCTCACCCAAGGGCGACGAGCAGTACTTC
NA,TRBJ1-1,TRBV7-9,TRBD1,CASRPGQGGISTEAFF,TGTGCCAGCAGACCTGGACAGGGTGGTATTAGCACTGAAGCTTTCTTT
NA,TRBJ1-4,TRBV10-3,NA,CAISESGGGGKLFF,TGTGCCATCAGTGAGTCAGGGGGTGGAGGAAAACTGTTTTTT
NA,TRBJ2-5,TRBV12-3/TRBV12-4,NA,CASTWGFQETQYF,TGTGCCAGCACCTGGGGATTCCAAGAGACCCAGTACTTC
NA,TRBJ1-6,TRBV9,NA,CASSVEAGGRVESPLHF,TGTGCCAGCAGCGTAGAAGCTGGAGGGAGGGTTGAATCACCCCTCCACTTT
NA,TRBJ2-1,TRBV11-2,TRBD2,CASSVPSGGVYNEQFF,TGTGCCAGCAGCGTCCCGAGCGGGGGGGTCTACAATGAGCAGTTCTTC
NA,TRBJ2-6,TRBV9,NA,CASSEWGSGANVLTF,TGTGCCAGCAGCGAGTGGGGCTCTGGGGCCAACGTCCTGACTTTC
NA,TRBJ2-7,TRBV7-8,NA,CASSLVRGTYEQYF,TGTGCCAGCAGCTTAGTAAGGGGCACCTACGAGCAGTACTTC
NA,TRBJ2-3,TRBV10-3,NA,CAISEALSVGSTDTQYF,TGTGCCATCAGTGAGGCGTTAAGCGTTGGCAGCACAGATACGCAGTATTTT
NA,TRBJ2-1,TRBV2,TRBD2,CASSGRGAYNEQFF,TGTGCCAGCAGTGGGCGGGGGGCGTACAATGAGCAGTTCTTC
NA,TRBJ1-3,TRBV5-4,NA,CASSLALGGGNTIYF,TGTGCCAGCAGCTTGGCCTTGGGAGGTGGAAACACCATATATTTT
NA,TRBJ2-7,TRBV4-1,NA,CASSQDRGYEQYF,TGCGCCAGCAGCCAAGATCGGGGGTACGAGCAGTACTTC
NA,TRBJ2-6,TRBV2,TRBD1,CASSFQGAGSGANVLTF,TGTGCCAGCAGTTTTCAGGGGGCGGGCTCTGGGGCCAACGTCCTGACTTTC
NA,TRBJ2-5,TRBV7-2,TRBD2,CASSLLAGLQETQYF,TGTGCCAGCAGCTTGCTAGCGGGGCTACAAGAGACCCAGTACTTC
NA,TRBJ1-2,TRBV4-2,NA,CASSQAHDSFVYGYTF,TGTGCCAGCAGCCAAGCCCACGACAGCTTTGTTTATGGCTACACCTTC
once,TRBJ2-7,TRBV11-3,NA,CARGTDEQYF,TGTGCGAGAGGGACCGACGAGCAGTACTTC
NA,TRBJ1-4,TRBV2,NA,CASRPVVEKLFF,TGTGCCAGCAGACCGGTGGTTGAAAAACTGTTTTTT
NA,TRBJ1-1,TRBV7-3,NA,CASSLGQGPTEAFF,TGTGCCAGCAGCTTAGGGCAGGGTCCCACTGAAGCTTTCTTT
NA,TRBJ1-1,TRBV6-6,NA,CASSTGGYTEAFF,TGTGCCAGTTCGACAGGCGGTTACACTGAAGCTTTCTTT
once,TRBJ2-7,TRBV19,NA,CASSMGGISSYEQYF,TGTGCCAGTAGTATGGGGGGCATCAGCTCCTACGAGCAGTACTTC
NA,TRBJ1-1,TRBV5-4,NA,CASSTRYVNTEAFF,TGTGCCAGCAGCACGAGATACGTTAACACTGAAGCTTTCTTT
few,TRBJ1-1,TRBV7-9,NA,CASTLLGPMNTEAFF,TGTGCCAGCACACTACTCGGACCAATGAACACTGAAGCTTTCTTT
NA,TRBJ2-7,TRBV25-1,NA,CASSGQDGTYEQYF,TGTGCCAGCAGTGGCCAGGACGGGACCTACGAGCAGTACTTC
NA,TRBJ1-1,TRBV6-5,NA,CASSYSRRGTEAFF,TGTGCCAGCAGTTACTCACGAAGGGGCACTGAAGCTTTCTTT
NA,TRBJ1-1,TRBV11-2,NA,CASSPPGLTRGAEAFF,TGTGCCAGCAGCCCTCCGGGACTTACCCGGGGGGCTGAAGCTTTCTTT
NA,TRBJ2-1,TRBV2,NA,CASRDSYSSYNEQFF,TGTGCCAGCAGAGACTCGTATAGCTCCTACAATGAGCAGTTCTTC
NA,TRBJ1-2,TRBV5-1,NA,CASSLSQSIYGYTF,TGCGCCAGCAGCTTATCCCAGTCTATCTATGGCTACACCTTC
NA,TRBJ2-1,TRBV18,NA,CASSPTLGRRDEQFF,TGTGCCAGCTCACCAACACTGGGTCGGAGGGATGAGCAGTTCTTC
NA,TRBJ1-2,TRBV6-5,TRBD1,CASSYADRGGYTF,TGTGCCAGCAGTTACGCGGACAGGGGAGGCTACACCTTC
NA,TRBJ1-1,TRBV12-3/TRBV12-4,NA,CASSLQRNTEAFF,TGTGCCAGCAGCCTCCAGAGGAACACTGAAGCTTTCTTT
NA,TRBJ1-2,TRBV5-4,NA,CASSTGTGVYGYTF,TGTGCCAGCAGCACCGGGACGGGAGTCTATGGCTACACCTTC
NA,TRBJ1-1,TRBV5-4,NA,CASSSPGPADTEAFF,TGTGCCAGCAGCTCACCGGGCCCAGCGGACACTGAAGCTTTCTTT
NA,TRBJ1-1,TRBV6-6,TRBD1,CASSTNRGAITEAFF,TGTGCCAGCAGTACTAACAGGGGTGCTATCACTGAAGCTTTCTTT
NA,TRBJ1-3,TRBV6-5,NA,CASSPHGVGNTIYF,TGTGCCAGCAGTCCCCATGGGGTTGGAAACACCATATATTTT
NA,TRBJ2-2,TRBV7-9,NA,CASSFAGVGGELFF,TGTGCCAGCAGCTTTGCAGGGGTTGGCGGGGAGCTGTTTTTT
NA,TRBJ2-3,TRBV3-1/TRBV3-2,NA,CASSQDRVRPDTQYF,TGTGCCAGCAGCCAAGATCGGGTCCGCCCAGATACGCAGTATTTT
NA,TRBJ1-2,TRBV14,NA,CASSQLRSNYGYTF,TGTGCCAGCAGCCAACTTCGTTCTAACTATGGCTACACCTTC